Below are 2 T cell receptor beta chains sequenced from a single sample in a study of persistence of HIV-infected CD4 T cells. This was the immunoSEQ version 4 assay in survey mode. Clones were sequenced by immunoSEQ multiplex PCR, and TCRdb holds only the in-frame ones, with some missing. This repertoire shows tens of thousands of clones, roughly 90% found once; its top ten account for about 0.46%. The antigens for these receptors are not known. This nonspecific control used anti-CD3/anti-CD28 bead stimulation of CD4+ T cells. Responding CD4+ T cells were sorted by upregulation of both CD40 ligand and CD69. Material: CD4+ T cells sorted from PBMCs after roughly 19-hour stimulation, obtained from a patient who received antiretroviral therapy. The receptors derive from an adult woman with HIV who was CMV-seropositive.

The chain has TRBV11-2 and TRBJ2-5; TRBD2 matches at 11 bases. This CDR3 spans 18 amino acids. V lost 4 bases to trimming and J lost 4 bases; unmatched junction nucleotides: 14. CDR1 is SGHAT and CDR2 is FQNNGV in the germline V gene. Here the CDR3 reads CASSSPLAGGRKGETQYF. The CDR3 nucleotides read TGTGCCAGCAGCTCCCCCCTAGCGGGGGGAAGAAAAGGAGAGACCCAGTACTTC.

This clone was detected once. The chain is built from TRBV5-5 and TRBJ1-6, with D possibly being TRBD1 (6 bases). Trimming stripped 3 bases from V and 7 bases from J, with 17 bases between. The CDR3 runs to 16 residues. Germline CDR1 SGHKS, CDR2 YYEKEE (reference sequence). The CDR3 is CASSSDRIVFNSPLHF. The CDR3 DNA is TGTGCCAGCAGCTCCGACAGGATAGTATTCAATTCACCCCTCCACTTT.